This passage covers 15 T cell receptor beta chains from one sample sequenced in a study of regulatory T cells in long-lasting Graves disease. Arm-PCR of CDR3 regions with iRepertoire HTBI primers generated TCR beta libraries. Using its own MiXCR run on the multiplex PCR reads, TCRdb lists one record per CDR3 protein. The data hold a few hundred thousand distinct CDR3 sequences, with approximately 12% observed a single time. The sample's time point: newly diagnosed GD, antithyroid drugs for less than 3 months. PBMCs provided the RNA from which the TCR library was made. A further study also used this sample, focusing on T cells in Graves' hyperthyroidism and ophthalmopathy.

This sample comprised peripheral blood mononuclear cells (PBMCs), obtained at new diagnosis, from a patient treated with antithyroid drugs. Receptor source: a man aged 30-40 years with Graves disease.

There are a few counts of this clonotype. The chain employs TRBV19 and TRBJ2-2, with TRBD1 identical over 9 bases. V was pared by 3 bases and J by 6 bases, with 8 bases of the junction left unmatched. CDR1 LNHDA and CDR2 SQIVND come from the germline V gene (reference sequence). CDR3 size: 16 residues. CDR3 region: CASSIYRGRGSGELFF. The CDR3, as DNA: TGTGCCAGTAGTATCTACAGGGGGCGCGGATCCGGGGAGCTGTTTTTT. Variable domain in full (rest from reference TRBV19 and TRBJ2-2): DGGITQSPKYLFRKEGQNVTLSCEQNLNHDAMYWYRQDPGQGLRLIYYSQIVNDFQKGDIAEGYSVSREKKESFPLTVTSAQKNPTAFYLCASSIYRGRGSGELFFGEGSRLTVL.

Many counts were recorded for this clonotype. The chain is built from TRBV28 and TRBJ2-7; D is unresolved. The CDR3 sequence is 14 residues long. CDR1 and CDR2 from the germline V gene are MDHEN and SYDVKM. Trimming shortened V by 4 bases and J by 3 bases, and 13 bases separated the two germline ends. The CDR3 is CASSSSTVYYEQYF. The CDR3 DNA reads TGTGCCAGCAGTTCCTCAACCGTTTACTACGAGCAGTACTTC.

This clonotype was counted at least ten times. This chain joins TRBV6-5 and TRBJ1-5; the D is unclear. This CDR3 contains 15 residues. In germline, CDR1 is MNHEY, CDR2 SVGAGI. Trimming pared 2 bases from V and 0 bases from J, leaving 8 bases between. The CDR3 DNA sequence: TGTGCCAGCAGTTACGGGGTAATTAGCAATCAGCCCCAGCATTTT. Protein product: CASSYGVISNQPQHF.

This clonotype was detected many times. The chain has TRBV5-1 and TRBJ1-1; TRBD1 matches 7 bases. V trimming: 4 bases; J trimming: 5 bases; junction bases outside the gene matches: 8. The CDR3 spans 14 residues. Germline V CDR1 and CDR2: SGHRS, YFSETQ. The CDR3 is CASSPRQGETEAFF. DNA for the CDR3: TGCGCCAGCAGCCCAAGACAGGGAGAAACTGAAGCTTTCTTT. The full variable domain, with the rest looked up from reference TRBV5-1 and TRBJ1-1, is KAGVTQTPRYLIKTRGQQVTLSCSPISGHRSVSWYQQTPGQGLQFLFEYFSETQRNKGNFPGRFSGRQFSNSRSEMNVSTLELGDSALYLCASSPRQGETEAFFGQGTRLTVV.

This clonotype was seen repeatedly, ten times or more. The chain couples TRBV12-3 or TRBV12-4 to TRBJ2-7; possible D gene TRBD2, 5 bases. Trimming took off 7 bases at V and 3 bases at J, with 16 bases between the two ends. The CDR3 has 14 residues. The CDR3 sequence: CASTLGDLFYEQYF. The CDR3 coding sequence is TGTGCCAGCACCCTCGGGGATCTTTTCTACGAGCAGTACTTC.

The gene calls are TRBV3-1 and TRBJ2-3; 8 nucleotides line up with TRBD2. The germline V gene has CDR1 LGHDT and CDR2 YNNKEL (reference sequence). The ends lost 4 bases at V and 5 bases at J; junction bases unmatched: 11. The CDR3 spans 16 residues. In DNA form, the CDR3 reads TGTGCCAGCAGCCTTCGGGGGGGCCCTCGTGAAGATACGCAGTATTTT. It encodes CASSLRGGPREDTQYF.

This clonotype turned up a few times. This clone may be a read error of a much larger clone one base away. Because the CDR3's place on the DNA is in doubt, the DNA is left out and the CDR3 is given as listed by TCRdb. The chain combines TRBV7-8 with TRBJ1-5; the table calls TRBD1, which could not be checked here. Both ends counted, the CDR3 spans 15 residues. CDR1 SGHVS and CDR2 FQNEAQ come from the germline V gene. This CDR3 is CASSPVAGGNQPQRF.

This clonotype showed up just once. The chain is built from TRBV5-8 and TRBJ2-3; D is possibly TRBD2 (6 bases). The CDR3 loop spans 15 amino acids. Trimming took off 3 bases at V and 5 bases at J, with 16 bases between the two ends. Germline lookup yields CDR1 SGHTS and CDR2 YDEGEE. The DNA of the CDR3 is TGTGCCAGCAGCTCCGGGACTCCGCGGGGAGATACGCAGTATTTT. This gives the protein CASSSGTPRGDTQYF.

The sample holds many counts of this clonotype. The chain is built from TRBV29-1 and TRBJ1-5; 8 bases fit TRBD1. J gave up 3 bases and V 4 bases, and 2 bases lay outside the gene matches. There are 13 residues in the CDR3. Germline-derived CDR1 and CDR2 are SQVTM and ANQGSEA. Here the CDR3 reads CSVAGGNNQPQHF. CDR3 in DNA: TGCAGCGTTGCAGGGGGCAACAATCAGCCCCAGCATTTT.

This clonotype was seen only a few times. The genes are TRBV4-1 and TRBJ1-2; D not certain. From germline, CDR1 is MGHRA and CDR2 YSYEKL. The CDR3 runs to 14 residues. The germline V and J ends were trimmed by 1 base and 3 bases, with 9 bases remaining between them. The CDR3 protein is CASSQALRDYGYTF. The CDR3 DNA reads TGCGCCAGCAGCCAAGCACTGAGGGACTATGGCTACACCTTC.

This clonotype was observed at least ten times. This chain connects TRBV27 to TRBJ1-2; maybe TRBD1 (6 bases). Germline V gene sequence: CDR1 MNHEY, CDR2 SMNVEV (reference sequence). CDR3 length equals 13 residues. The V end lost 5 bases, the J end lost 5 bases, and 12 bases lay between the germline ends. DNA of the CDR3: TGTGCCAGCAGTATCAAGGGGGATTATGGCTACACCTTC. Translation gives CASSIKGDYGYTF.

At least ten counts were recorded for this clonotype. At one end the junction does not follow the germline gene, possibly because of a read error. The chain couples TRBV12-3 or TRBV12-4 to TRBJ2-3, with a weak D call TRBD2 (5 bases). The CDR3 length is 11 residues. The CDR3 spells CASSSGHRGCF. CDR3 DNA sequence: TGTGCCAGCAGTAGCGGCCACCGAGGGTGTTTT.

This clonotype has ten or more counts. This chain uses TRBV29-1 with TRBJ1-1, with 8 positions matching TRBD1. CDR3 size: 14 residues. After removal of 4 bases from V and 4 bases from J, the junction contained 8 bases not matched to a gene. Germline values: CDR1 SQVTM, CDR2 ANQGSEA. CDR3 coding DNA: TGCAGCGTTGTAGGGACAGGAGTTCGCACTGAAGCTTTCTTT. Translated: CSVVGTGVRTEAFF. Combining the CDR3 with reference TRBV29-1 and TRBJ1-1 gives the whole variable domain SAVISQKPSRDICQRGTSLTIQCQVDSQVTMMFWYRQQPGQSLTLIATANQGSEATYESGFVIDKFPISRPNLTFSTLTVSNMSPEDSSIYLCSVVGTGVRTEAFFGQGTRLTVV.

Only a few counts were recorded for this clonotype. This chain links TRBV20-1 with TRBJ1-6; D is perhaps TRBD1 (6 bases). Germline V lookup: CDR1 DFQATT, CDR2 SNEGSKA (reference sequence). This CDR3 region has 15 residues. V was shortened by 6 bases and J by 0 bases, with 12 bases between the two germline ends. CDR3 bases: TGCAGTGCCCAACAGGACAGCTCCTATAATTCACCCCTCCACTTT. Amino acid sequence: CSAQQDSSYNSPLHF.

CDR3: CASSWRDRGLAGATHRVGNEQFF. CDR3 DNA sequence: TGCGCCAGCAGCTGGAGGGACAGGGGACTAGCGGGAGCAACCCACCGAGTTGGTAATGAGCAGTTCTTC. The chain is built from TRBV4-1 and TRBJ2-1; 14 nucleotides agree with TRBD2. J was trimmed by 7 bases and V by 5 bases; bases with no gene match: 28. The germline V gene encodes CDR1 MGHRA and CDR2 YSYEKL. There are 23 residues in the CDR3.